This T cell receptor beta chain was found in a study of blood T cells in healthy people across ages. PCR was performed a second time for roughly 7 to 11 cycles using a sample-barcoded 5' primer and a J-beta primer mix. TCRdb processed the 5' RACE reads anew with MiXCR; each CDR3 protein has one entry. The sample shows 850,000 to 950,000 distinct CDR3 sequences, around 30% of them seen only once. CDR1 and CDR2 (germline): SNHLY, FYNNEI. V was pared by 7 bases and J by 2 bases, with 18 bases between. This CDR3 spans 15 amino acids. The genes are TRBV2 and TRBJ2-7; possible D gene TRBD1, 6 bases. Specimen: blood. This clonotype was obtained from a woman of 80 years or more in good health. This CDR3 reads CASTPRSQGTYEQYF. CDR3 sequence (DNA): TGTGCCAGCACTCCCCGGAGTCAGGGGACCTACGAGCAGTACTTC.